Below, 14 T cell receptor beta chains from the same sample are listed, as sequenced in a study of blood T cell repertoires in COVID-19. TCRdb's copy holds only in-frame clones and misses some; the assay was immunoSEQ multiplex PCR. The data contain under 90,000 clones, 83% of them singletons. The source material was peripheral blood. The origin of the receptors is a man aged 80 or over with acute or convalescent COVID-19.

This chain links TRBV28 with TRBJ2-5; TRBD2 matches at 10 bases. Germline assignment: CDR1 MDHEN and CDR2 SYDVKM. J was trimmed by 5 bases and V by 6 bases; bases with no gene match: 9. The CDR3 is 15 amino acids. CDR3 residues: CASRDSGRWGETQYF. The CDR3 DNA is TGTGCCAGCAGGGATAGCGGGAGGTGGGGGGAGACCCAGTACTTC.

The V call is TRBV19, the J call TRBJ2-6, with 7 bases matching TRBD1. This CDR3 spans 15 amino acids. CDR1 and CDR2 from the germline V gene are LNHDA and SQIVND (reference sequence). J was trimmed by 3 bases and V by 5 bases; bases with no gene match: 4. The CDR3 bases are TGTGCCAGTAGTGGCAGGGGGTATGGGGCCAACGTCCTGACTTTC. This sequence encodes CASSGRGYGANVLTF. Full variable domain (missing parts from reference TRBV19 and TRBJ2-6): DGGITQSPKYLFRKEGQNVTLSCEQNLNHDAMYWYRQDPGQGLRLIYYSQIVNDFQKGDIAEGYSVSREKKESFPLTVTSAQKNPTAFYLCASSGRGYGANVLTFGAGSRLTVL.

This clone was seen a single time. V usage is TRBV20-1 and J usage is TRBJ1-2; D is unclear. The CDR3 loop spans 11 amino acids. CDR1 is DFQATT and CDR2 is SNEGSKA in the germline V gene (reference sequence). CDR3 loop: CSEVGEDGYTF. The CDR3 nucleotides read TGCAGCGAGGTCGGAGAGGATGGCTACACCTTC.

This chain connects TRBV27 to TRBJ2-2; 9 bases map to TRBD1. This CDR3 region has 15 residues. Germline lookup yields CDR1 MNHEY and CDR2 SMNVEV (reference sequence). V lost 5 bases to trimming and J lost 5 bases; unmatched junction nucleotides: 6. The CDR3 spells CASSKGTGRTGELFF. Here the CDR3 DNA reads TGTGCCAGCAGTAAGGGGACAGGGAGGACCGGGGAGCTGTTTTTT.

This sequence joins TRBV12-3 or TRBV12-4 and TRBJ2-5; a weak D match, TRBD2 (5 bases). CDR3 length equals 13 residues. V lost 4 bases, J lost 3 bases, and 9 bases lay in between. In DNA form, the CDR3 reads TGTGCCAGCAGTTCCGGGGAAAAAGAGACCCAGTACTTC. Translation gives CASSSGEKETQYF.

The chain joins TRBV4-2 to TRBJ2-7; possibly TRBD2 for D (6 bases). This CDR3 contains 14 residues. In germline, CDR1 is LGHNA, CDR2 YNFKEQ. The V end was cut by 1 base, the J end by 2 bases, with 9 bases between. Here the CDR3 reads CASSQGEAPYEQYF. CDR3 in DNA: TGTGCCAGCAGCCAAGGGGAGGCCCCCTACGAGCAGTACTTC.

The CDR3 bases are TGTGCCAGTAGTAAAACGGGACTAGCGAGCTACGAGCAGTACTTC. Translation: CASSKTGLASYEQYF. V usage is TRBV19 and J usage is TRBJ2-7; 10 bases match TRBD2. The germline V gene encodes CDR1 LNHDA and CDR2 SQIVND (reference sequence). CDR3 size: 15 residues. Trimming removed 4 bases from V and 3 bases from J; junction bases left unmatched: 6.

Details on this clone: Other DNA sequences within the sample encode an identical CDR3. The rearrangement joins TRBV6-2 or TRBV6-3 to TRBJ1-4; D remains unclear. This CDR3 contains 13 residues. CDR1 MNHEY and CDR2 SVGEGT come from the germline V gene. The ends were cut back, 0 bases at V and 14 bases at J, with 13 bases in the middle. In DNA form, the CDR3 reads TGTGCCAGCAGTTACTCGTCGGTTCGAGGCCTGTTTTTT. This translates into CASSYSSVRGLFF.

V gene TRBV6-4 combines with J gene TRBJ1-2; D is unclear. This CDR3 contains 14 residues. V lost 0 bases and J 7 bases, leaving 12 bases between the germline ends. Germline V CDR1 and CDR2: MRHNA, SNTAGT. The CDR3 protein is CASSDSSMAGGYTF. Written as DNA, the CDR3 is TGTGCCAGCAGTGACTCGTCAATGGCTGGTGGCTACACCTTC.

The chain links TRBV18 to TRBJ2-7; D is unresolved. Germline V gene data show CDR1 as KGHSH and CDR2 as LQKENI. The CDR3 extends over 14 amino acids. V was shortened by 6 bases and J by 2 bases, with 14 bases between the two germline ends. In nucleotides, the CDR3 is TGTGCCAGCTCCGAAGCGTTGGGTACCTACGAGCAGTACTTC. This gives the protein CASSEALGTYEQYF.

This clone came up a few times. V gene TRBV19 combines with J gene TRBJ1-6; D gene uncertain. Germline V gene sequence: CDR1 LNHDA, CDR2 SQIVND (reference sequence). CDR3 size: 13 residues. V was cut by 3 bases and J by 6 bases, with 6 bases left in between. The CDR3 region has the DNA TGTGCCAGTAGTATGACTTTTAATTCACCCCTCCACTTT. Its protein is CASSMTFNSPLHF.

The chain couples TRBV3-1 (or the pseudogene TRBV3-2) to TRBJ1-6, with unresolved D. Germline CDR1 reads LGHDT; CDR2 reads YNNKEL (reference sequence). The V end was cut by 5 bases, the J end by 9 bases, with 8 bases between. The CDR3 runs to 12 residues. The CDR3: CASSSEASPLHF. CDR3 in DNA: TGTGCCAGCAGCAGCGAGGCTTCACCCCTCCACTTT.

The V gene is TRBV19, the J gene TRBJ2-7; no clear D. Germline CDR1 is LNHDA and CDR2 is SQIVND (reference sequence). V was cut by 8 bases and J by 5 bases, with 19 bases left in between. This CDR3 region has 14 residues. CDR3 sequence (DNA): TGTGCCAGTCGTCCGAACCTCTCACAGAACGAGCAGTACTTC. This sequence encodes CASRPNLSQNEQYF.

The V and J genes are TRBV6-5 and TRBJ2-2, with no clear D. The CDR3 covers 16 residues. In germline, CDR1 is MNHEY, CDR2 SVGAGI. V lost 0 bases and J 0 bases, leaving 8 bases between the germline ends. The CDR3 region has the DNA TGTGCCAGCAGTTACTCGACCCTAGCGAACACCGGGGAGCTGTTTTTT. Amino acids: CASSYSTLANTGELFF.